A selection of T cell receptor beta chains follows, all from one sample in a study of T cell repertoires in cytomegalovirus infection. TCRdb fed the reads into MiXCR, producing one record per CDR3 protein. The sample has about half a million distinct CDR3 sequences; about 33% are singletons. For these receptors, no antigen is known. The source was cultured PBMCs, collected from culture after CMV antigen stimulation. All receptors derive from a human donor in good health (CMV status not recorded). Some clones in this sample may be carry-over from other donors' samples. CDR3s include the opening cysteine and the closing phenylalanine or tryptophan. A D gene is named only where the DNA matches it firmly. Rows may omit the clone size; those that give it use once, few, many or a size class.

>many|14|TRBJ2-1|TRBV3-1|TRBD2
CASSRSGRANEQFF
TGTGCCAGCAGCCGGAGCGGGAGGGCCAATGAGCAGTTCTTC
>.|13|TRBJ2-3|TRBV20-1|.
CSAHHRFADTQYF
TGCAGTGCTCATCATAGATTTGCAGATACGCAGTATTTT
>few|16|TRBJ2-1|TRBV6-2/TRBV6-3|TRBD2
CASSSLSGSPYNEQFF
TGTGCCAGCAGTTCACTAAGCGGGAGCCCGTACAATGAGCAGTTCTTC
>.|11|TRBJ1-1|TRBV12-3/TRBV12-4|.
CAIIQGTEAFF
TGTGCCATCATACAGGGTACTGAAGCTTTCTTT
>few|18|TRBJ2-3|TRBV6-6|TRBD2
CASRRPRGAGGYTDTQYF
TGTGCCAGCAGACGCCCCCGAGGGGCGGGAGGGTACACAGATACGCAGTATTTT
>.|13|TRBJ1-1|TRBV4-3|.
CASSQNLNTEAFF
TGCGCCAGCAGCCAAAATTTGAACACTGAAGCTTTCTTT
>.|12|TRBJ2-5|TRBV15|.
CATSRSRGTQYF
TGTGCCACCAGCAGGTCCCGTGGGACCCAGTACTTC
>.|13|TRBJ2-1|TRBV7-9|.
CASSLGGFGEQFF
TGTGCCAGCAGCTTAGGAGGGTTTGGTGAGCAGTTCTTC
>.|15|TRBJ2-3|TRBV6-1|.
CASTRRAGSTDTQYF
TGTGCCAGCACTCGAAGGGCAGGTAGCACAGATACGCAGTATTTT
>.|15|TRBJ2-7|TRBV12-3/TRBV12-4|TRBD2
CASTSRTSDSYEQYF
TGTGCCAGCACCTCAAGGACTAGCGACTCCTACGAGCAGTACTTC
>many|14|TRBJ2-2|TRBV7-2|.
CASSLVSRAGELFF
TGTGCCAGCAGCTTAGTTTCCAGGGCCGGGGAGCTGTTTTTT
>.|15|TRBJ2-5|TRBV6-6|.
CAASWGLATGETQYF
TGTGCCGCCTCATGGGGTCTAGCTACCGGAGAGACCCAGTACTTC
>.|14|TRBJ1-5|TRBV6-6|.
CASSDEGRAQPQHF
TGTGCCAGCAGTGACGAGGGCAGGGCACAGCCCCAGCATTTT
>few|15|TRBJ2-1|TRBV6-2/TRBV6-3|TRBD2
CASSYLAGGLNEQFF
TGTGCCAGCAGTTACCTCGCGGGAGGCCTCAATGAGCAGTTCTTC
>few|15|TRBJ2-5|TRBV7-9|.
CASSLTVASQETQYF
TGTGCCAGCAGCTTAACGGTCGCTAGTCAGGAGACCCAGTACTTC
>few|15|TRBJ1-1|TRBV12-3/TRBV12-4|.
CASKLLKAGNTEAFF
TGTGCCAGCAAATTACTTAAAGCAGGGAACACTGAAGCTTTCTTT
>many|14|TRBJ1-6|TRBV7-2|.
CASSRRGGDSPLHF
TGTGCCAGCAGCCGCAGAGGGGGTGATTCACCCCTCCACTTT
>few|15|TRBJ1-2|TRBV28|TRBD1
CASSLEPGQGRGYTF
TGTGCCAGCAGTTTAGAACCGGGACAGGGAAGAGGCTACACCTTC
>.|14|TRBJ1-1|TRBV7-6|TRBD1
CASTFDRVNTEAFF
TGTGCCAGCACTTTTGACAGGGTGAACACTGAAGCTTTCTTT
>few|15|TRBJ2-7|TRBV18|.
CASSLSPDSTYEQYF
TGTGCCAGCTCCCTCTCCCCGGACAGTACCTACGAGCAGTACTTC
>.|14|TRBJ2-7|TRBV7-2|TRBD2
CASSSGLANYEQYF
TGTGCCAGCAGCTCGGGACTAGCGAACTACGAGCAGTACTTC
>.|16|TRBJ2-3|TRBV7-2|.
CASSLARGAVTDTQYF
TGTGCCAGCAGCTTAGCGCGAGGGGCAGTAACAGATACGCAGTATTTT
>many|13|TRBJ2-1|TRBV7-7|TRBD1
CASSQDQGDEQFF
TGTGCCAGCAGCCAGGATCAGGGGGATGAGCAGTTCTTC